This TCR beta chain was recovered during a study of cytomegalovirus exposure and HLA in healthy donors. The CDR3 has 12 residues. Per germline, CDR1 SGHTA and CDR2 FQGNSA. The V gene lost 2 bases and the J gene lost 6 bases, with 5 bases spanning the gap. A multiplex PCR was run with 60 Vbeta primers and 13 Jbeta primers. Clones were read by immunoSEQ multiplex PCR, and TCRdb kept only the in-frame ones, dropping some. In the table there are 70,000 to 90,000 clones, 63% of which are singletons. Sequences were obtained from PBMCs. This chain links TRBV7-2 with TRBJ1-5; possible D gene TRBD1, 5 bases. This TCR derives from a woman between 40 and 50 years old in good health and CMV-seropositive. CDR3 amino acids: CASSLTGQPQHF. The CDR3 coding sequence is TGTGCCAGCAGCTTAACAGGTCAGCCCCAGCATTTT.